This T cell receptor (beta chain) emerged from a study of human T cells and chemical hapten exposure. The study, taken as a whole, reports: High-frequency TCRs, those above 1 in 1000, stayed the same after DPC sensitization.

The V end lost 2 bases, the J end lost 5 bases, and 9 bases lay between the germline ends. The CDR3 consists of 12 residues. Per germline, CDR1 GTSNPN and CDR2 SVGIG (reference sequence). Time point given: patch test 2, 6 weeks after DPC sensitization. Treatment indicated: therapeutic diphenylcyclopropenone sensitization with weekly scalp DPC. For this clonotype: The antigen is undetermined.

TCRdb re-analysed the RACE reads in MiXCR, keeping a single row per CDR3 protein. This sample has more than 60,000 distinct CDR3 sequences, with under 13% found just once. The starting material was whole blood, obtained in connection with sensitization to the hapten diphenylcyclopropenone (DPC). The chain carries TRBV30 and TRBJ1-2; no clear D. The TCR was taken from a woman aged 45-65 years with alopecia areata. Some clones in this sample may be carry-over from other donors' samples. CDR3 nucleotides: TGTGCCTGGAGTCTTCAGGCTTATGGCTACACCTTC. Amino acid sequence: CAWSLQAYGYTF.